This T cell receptor (beta chain) was recovered during a study of CD8 T cells in ankylosing spondylitis. This clonotype has ten or more counts. Its specificity is unknown. In TCRdb, the 5' RACE reads were re-called with MiXCR into one record per CDR3 protein. The sample consists of more than 150,000 distinct CDR3 sequences, roughly 13% of them appearing once. The study, taken as a whole, reports: Roughly eight highly homologous variants made up a TCR beta motif, and this motif appeared characteristic of ankylosing spondylitis blood. CD8+ cells made up the disease-linked clones, which were relatively rare in peripheral blood. Disease-linked clones reportedly concentrated significantly in matched ankylosing spondylitis synovial fluid.

This clonotype was obtained from a female donor with ankylosing spondylitis or in good health (not recorded which). Sequencing was done on a sample of blood, either unsorted or a sorted T cell fraction (not recorded which).

CDR3 bases: TGTGCCAGCAGCCAAGGACCTAGCGGACAAGAGACCCAGTACTTC. Its translation: CASSQGPSGQETQYF. The chain links TRBV3-1 to TRBJ2-5; 7 nucleotides agree with TRBD2. Trimming removed 1 base from V and 2 bases from J; junction bases left unmatched: 4. Germline CDR1 is LGHDT and CDR2 is YNNKEL (reference sequence). The CDR3 covers 15 residues.